The present T cell receptor beta chain was sequenced within a study of immune characterization of retroperitoneal liposarcoma. In its sample, this clonotype was seen a few times. TCRdb fed the PCR reads into MiXCR, producing one record per CDR3 protein. Of more than 10,000 distinct CDR3 sequences in the sample, around 30% were seen once. V was shortened by 5 bases and J by 7 bases, with 17 bases between the two germline ends. The germline CDR1 and CDR2 sequences are MNHNS and SASEGT. This CDR3 contains 14 residues. The sequencing sample was made of tumor tissue. This receptor was obtained from a male donor with retroperitoneal liposarcoma. This chain joins TRBV6-1 and TRBJ1-1, with no clear D. The CDR3 region has the DNA TGTGCCAGCAGTAAAGACGCCCGATTAAGTGAAGCTTTCTTT. It specifies CASSKDARLSEAFF.